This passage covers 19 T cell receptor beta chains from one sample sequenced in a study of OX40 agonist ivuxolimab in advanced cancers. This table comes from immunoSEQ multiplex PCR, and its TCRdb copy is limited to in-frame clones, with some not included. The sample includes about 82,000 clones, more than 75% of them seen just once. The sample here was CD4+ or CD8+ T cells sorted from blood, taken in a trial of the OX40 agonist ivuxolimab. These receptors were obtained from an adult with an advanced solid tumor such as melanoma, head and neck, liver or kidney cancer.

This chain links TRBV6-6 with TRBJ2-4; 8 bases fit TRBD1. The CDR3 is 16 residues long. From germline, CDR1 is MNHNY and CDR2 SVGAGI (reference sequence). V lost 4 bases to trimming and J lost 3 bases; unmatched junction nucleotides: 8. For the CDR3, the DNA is TGTGCCAGCAGTTTACACGGACAGGGTGGCAAAAACATTCAGTACTTC. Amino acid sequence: CASSLHGQGGKNIQYF.

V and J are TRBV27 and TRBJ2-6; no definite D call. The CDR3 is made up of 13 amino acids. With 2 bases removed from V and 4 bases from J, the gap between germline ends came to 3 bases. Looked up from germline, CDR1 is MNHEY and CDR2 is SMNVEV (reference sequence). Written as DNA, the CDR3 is TGTGCCAGCAGTTTACAAGGGGCCAACGTCCTGACTTTC. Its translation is CASSLQGANVLTF.

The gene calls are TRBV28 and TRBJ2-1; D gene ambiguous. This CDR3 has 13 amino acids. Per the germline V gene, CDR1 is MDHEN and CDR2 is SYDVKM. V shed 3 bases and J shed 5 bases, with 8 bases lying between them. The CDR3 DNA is TGTGCCAGCAGTTTCCCCATAGACAATGAGCAGTTCTTC. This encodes CASSFPIDNEQFF.

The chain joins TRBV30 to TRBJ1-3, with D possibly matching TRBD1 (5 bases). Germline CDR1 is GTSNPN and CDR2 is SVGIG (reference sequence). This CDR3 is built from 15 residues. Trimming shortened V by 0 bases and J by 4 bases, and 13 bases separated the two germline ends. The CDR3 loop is CAWSVPGSTGNTIYF. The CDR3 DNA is TGTGCCTGGAGTGTACCAGGGTCTACGGGAAACACCATATATTTT.

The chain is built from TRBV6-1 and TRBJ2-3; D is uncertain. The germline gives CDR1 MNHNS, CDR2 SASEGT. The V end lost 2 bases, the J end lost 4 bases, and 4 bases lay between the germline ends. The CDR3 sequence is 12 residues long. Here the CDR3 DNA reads TGTGCCAGCAGTGAATTGGCAGATACGCAGTATTTT. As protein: CASSELADTQYF.

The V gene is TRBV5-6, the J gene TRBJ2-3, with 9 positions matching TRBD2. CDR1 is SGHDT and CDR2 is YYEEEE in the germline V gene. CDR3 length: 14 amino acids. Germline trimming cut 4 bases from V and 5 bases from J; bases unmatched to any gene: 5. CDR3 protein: CASSGGLAIDTQYF. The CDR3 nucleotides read TGTGCCAGCAGCGGGGGACTAGCTATAGATACGCAGTATTTT.

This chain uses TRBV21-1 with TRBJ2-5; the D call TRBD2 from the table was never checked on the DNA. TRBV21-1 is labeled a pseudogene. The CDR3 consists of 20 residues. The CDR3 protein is CASSKRRQGLAVLWGETQYF. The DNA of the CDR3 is TGTGCCAGCAGCAAAAGGAGGCAAGGACTAGCGGTTCTCTGGGGGGAGACCCAGTACTTC.

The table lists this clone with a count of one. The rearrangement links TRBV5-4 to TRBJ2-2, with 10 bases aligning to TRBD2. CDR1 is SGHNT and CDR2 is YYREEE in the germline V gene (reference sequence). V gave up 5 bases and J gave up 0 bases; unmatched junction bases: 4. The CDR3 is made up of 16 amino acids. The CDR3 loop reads CASSSTSGANTGELFF. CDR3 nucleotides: TGTGCCAGCAGTTCCACTAGCGGGGCGAACACCGGGGAGCTGTTTTTT.

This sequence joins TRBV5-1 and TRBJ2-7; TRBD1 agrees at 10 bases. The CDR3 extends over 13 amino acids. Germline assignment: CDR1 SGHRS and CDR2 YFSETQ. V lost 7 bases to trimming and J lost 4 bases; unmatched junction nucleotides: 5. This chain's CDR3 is CASYLDRGYEQYF. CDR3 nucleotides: TGCGCCAGCTATCTGGACAGGGGGTACGAGCAGTACTTC.

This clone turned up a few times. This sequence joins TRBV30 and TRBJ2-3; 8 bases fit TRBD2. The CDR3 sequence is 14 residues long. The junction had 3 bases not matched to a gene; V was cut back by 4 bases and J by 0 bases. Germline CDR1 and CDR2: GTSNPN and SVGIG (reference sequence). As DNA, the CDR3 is TGTGCCTGGAACTCGGGAGGGAGCACAGATACGCAGTATTTT. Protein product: CAWNSGGSTDTQYF.

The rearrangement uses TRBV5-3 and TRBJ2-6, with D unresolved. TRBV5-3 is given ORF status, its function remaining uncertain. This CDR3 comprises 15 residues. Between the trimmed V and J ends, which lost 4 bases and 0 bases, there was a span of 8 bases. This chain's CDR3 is CARSKDTSGANVLTF. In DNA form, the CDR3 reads TGTGCCAGAAGCAAAGACACCTCTGGGGCCAACGTCCTGACTTTC.

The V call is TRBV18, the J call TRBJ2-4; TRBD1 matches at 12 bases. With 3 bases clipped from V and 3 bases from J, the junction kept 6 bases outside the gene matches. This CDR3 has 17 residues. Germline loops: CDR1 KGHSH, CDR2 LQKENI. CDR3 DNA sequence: TGTGCCAGCTCACCTGGGACAGGGGGCTCAGGCAAAAACATTCAGTACTTC. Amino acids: CASSPGTGGSGKNIQYF.

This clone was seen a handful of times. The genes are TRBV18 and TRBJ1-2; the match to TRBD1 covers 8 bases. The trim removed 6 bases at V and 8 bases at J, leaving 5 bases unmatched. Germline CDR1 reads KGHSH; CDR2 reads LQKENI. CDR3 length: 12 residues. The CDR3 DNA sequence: TGTGCCAGCTCCGGGGACAGGCGAGGCTACACCTTC. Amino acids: CASSGDRRGYTF. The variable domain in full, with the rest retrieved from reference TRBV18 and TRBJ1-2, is NAGVMQNPRHLVRRRGQEARLRCSPMKGHSHVYWYRQLPEEGLKFMVYLQKENIIDESGMPKERFSAEFPKEGPSILRIQQVVRGDSAAYFCASSGDRRGYTFGSGTRLTVV.

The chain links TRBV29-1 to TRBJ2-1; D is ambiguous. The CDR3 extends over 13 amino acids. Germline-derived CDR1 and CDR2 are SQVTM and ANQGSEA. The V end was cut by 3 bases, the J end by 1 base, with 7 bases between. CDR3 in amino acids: CSVDFGSYNEQFF. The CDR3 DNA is TGCAGCGTTGATTTCGGATCCTACAATGAGCAGTTCTTC.

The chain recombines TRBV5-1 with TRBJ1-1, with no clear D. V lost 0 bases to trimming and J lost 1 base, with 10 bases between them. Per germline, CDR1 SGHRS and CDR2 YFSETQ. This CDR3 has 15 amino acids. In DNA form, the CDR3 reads TGCGCCAGCAGCTTGGCCGGACGTCCGAACACTGAAGCTTTCTTT. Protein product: CASSLAGRPNTEAFF.

CDR3 region: CASSLKGSGSTYNEQFF. The DNA for the CDR3 is TGTGCCAGCAGCTTAAAAGGGTCGGGGAGCACCTACAATGAGCAGTTCTTC. The chain has TRBV7-3 and TRBJ2-1; the D gene is possibly TRBD2 (5 bases). The CDR3 is 17 amino acids. The germline CDR1 and CDR2 sequences are SGHTA and FQGTGA. Trimming stripped 1 base from V and 2 bases from J, with 15 bases between.

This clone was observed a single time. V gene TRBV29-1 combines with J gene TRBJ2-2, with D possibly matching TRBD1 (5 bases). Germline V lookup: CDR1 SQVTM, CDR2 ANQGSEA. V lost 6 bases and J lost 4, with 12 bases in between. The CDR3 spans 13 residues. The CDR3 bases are TGCAGCGTCAGTCCAGGGTCCACCGGGGAGCTGTTTTTT. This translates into CSVSPGSTGELFF.

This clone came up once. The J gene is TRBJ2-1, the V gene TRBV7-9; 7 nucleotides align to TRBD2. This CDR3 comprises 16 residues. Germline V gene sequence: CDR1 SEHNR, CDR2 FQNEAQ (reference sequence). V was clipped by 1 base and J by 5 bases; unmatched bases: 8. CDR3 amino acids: CASSLVAGDIHNEQFF. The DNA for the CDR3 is TGTGCCAGCAGCTTAGTGGCGGGAGATATCCACAATGAGCAGTTCTTC. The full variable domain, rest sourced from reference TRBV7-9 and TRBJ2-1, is DTGVSQNPRHKITKRGQNVTFRCDPISEHNRLYWYRQTLGQGPEFLTYFQNEAQLEKSRLLSDRFSAERPKGSFSTLEIQRTEQGDSAMYLCASSLVAGDIHNEQFFGPGTRLTVL.

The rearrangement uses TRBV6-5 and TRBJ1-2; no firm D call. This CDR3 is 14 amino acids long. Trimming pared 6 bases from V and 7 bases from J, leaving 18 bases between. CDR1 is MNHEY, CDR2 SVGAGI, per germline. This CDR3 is CASRVQPLAFGYTF. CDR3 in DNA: TGTGCCAGCAGGGTCCAGCCCCTAGCGTTTGGCTACACCTTC.